This T cell receptor beta chain was captured in a study of beta chain features in type 1 diabetes. Overall study findings and caveats: For cells with high TCR expression, cDNA sequencing could yield over-representation. Moderate yet significant TCRB CDR3 shortening was seen in Type 1 diabetes patients in all four CD4+ subsets.

The CDR3 covers 15 residues. Germline loops: CDR1 SGHNT, CDR2 YYREEE (reference sequence). Trimming shortened V by 1 base and J by 6 bases, and 17 bases separated the two germline ends. To note about this clone: Its antigen is still unknown.

Each donor gave one heparinised blood draw averaging roughly 100 mL. Using CD45RO/CCR7/CD25/CD127/CD95/CD27, CD4+ naive, central memory, regulatory and stem cell-like memory cells were sorted. Of the isolated RNA, all was reverse transcribed, and so the sequenced material was expressed TCRB transcripts. Clones were read by immunoSEQ multiplex PCR, and TCRdb kept only the in-frame ones, dropping some. This sample carries about 280,000 clones, around 16% of them seen once, and the ten largest clones take around 0.015%. This TCR was recovered from a man between 18 and 29 years old with type 1 diabetes. The rearrangement joins TRBV5-4 to TRBJ2-7, with a tentative D call TRBD2 (6 bases). Sequencing was done on a sample of naive CD4+ T cells from blood. The DNA for the CDR3 is TGTGCCAGCAGCTTGAGTCAGTGGCAGGGAGGCGAGCAGTACTTC. This gives the protein CASSLSQWQGGEQYF.